What follows are 23 T cell receptor beta chains derived from one specimen sequenced in a study of T cell repertoires in cytomegalovirus infection. Their specific antigens are unknown. A single record per CDR3 protein comes from TCRdb applying MiXCR to the reads. The sample shows about 700,000 distinct CDR3 sequences, 30% to 35% of them seen only once. This sample comprised cultured PBMCs, obtained from culture after CMV antigen stimulation. These receptors all come from a human donor in good health (CMV status not recorded). Some clones in this sample may be carry-over from other donors' samples.

The chain is built from TRBV6-5 and TRBJ1-1; possibly TRBD1 for D (5 bases). The CDR3 totals 16 residues. Germline V gene data show CDR1 as MNHEY and CDR2 as SVGAGI. Trimming removed 4 bases from V and 1 base from J, with 16 bases in between. CDR3 region: CASSSERGVWNTEAFF. The CDR3 DNA follows: TGTGCCAGCAGTTCCGAGCGGGGCGTCTGGAACACTGAAGCTTTCTTT.

This clonotype was recorded a few times. The rearrangement joins TRBV7-7 to TRBJ2-1; 8 bases align to TRBD2. V dropped 5 bases and J dropped 4; count of bases not matched to a gene: 13. Germline lookup yields CDR1 SSHAT and CDR2 FNYEAQ (reference sequence). The CDR3 is 17 residues long. CDR3 amino acids: CASSLKGPSGSYNEQFF. In DNA form, the CDR3 reads TGTGCCAGCAGCCTCAAGGGGCCCAGCGGGAGTTACAATGAGCAGTTCTTC.

This clonotype was counted only a few times. This chain uses TRBV20-1 with TRBJ2-3; D ambiguous. Deletions cut 5 bases from V and 7 bases from J, with 7 bases between. The CDR3 sequence is 10 residues long. Germline assignment: CDR1 DFQATT and CDR2 SNEGSKA (reference sequence). For the CDR3, the DNA is TGCAGTGCTCGTGGTTATACGCAGTATTTT. Residues: CSARGYTQYF.

This clonotype was detected many times. The chain employs TRBV7-2 and TRBJ2-4; 8 bases are a match to TRBD2. The V gene's germline CDR1 is SGHTA and CDR2 FQGNSA. The CDR3 is made up of 15 amino acids. The trim removed 1 base at V and 8 bases at J, leaving 7 bases unmatched. CDR3 bases: TGTGCCAGCAGCTTAGACGGCGGGAGGAGGGACATTCAGTACTTC. It specifies CASSLDGGRRDIQYF. The full variable domain, completed using reference TRBV7-2 and TRBJ2-4, is GAGVSQSPSNKVTEKGKDVELRCDPISGHTALYWYRQSLGQGLEFLIYFQGNSAPDKSGLPSDRFSAERTGGSVSTLTIQRTQQEDSAVYLCASSLDGGRRDIQYFGAGTRLSVL.

V gene TRBV7-2 combines with J gene TRBJ2-3; 10 bases agree with TRBD2. The CDR3 contains 18 residues. From germline, CDR1 is SGHTA and CDR2 FQGNSA. Trimming removed 5 bases from V and 6 bases from J; junction bases left unmatched: 17. This CDR3 reads CASSTASWASGRADTQYF. As DNA, the CDR3 is TGTGCCAGCAGCACCGCGTCCTGGGCTAGCGGGAGAGCGGATACGCAGTATTTT. The full variable domain, its missing parts supplied by reference TRBV7-2 and TRBJ2-3, is GAGVSQSPSNKVTEKGKDVELRCDPISGHTALYWYRQSLGQGLEFLIYFQGNSAPDKSGLPSDRFSAERTGGSVSTLTIQRTQQEDSAVYLCASSTASWASGRADTQYFGPGTRLTVL.

The CDR3: CSVLDRGRIDTQYF. For the CDR3, the DNA is TGCAGCGTTTTGGACAGGGGGCGTATAGATACGCAGTATTTT. The chain uses TRBV29-1 and TRBJ2-3, with TRBD1 identical over 11 bases. The V gene end was trimmed by 5 bases and the J gene end by 5 bases; junction bases not matched to a gene: 6. The germline V gene encodes CDR1 SQVTM and CDR2 ANQGSEA. The CDR3 contains 14 residues.

This clonotype was seen a handful of times. The genes are TRBV6-2 or TRBV6-3 and TRBJ2-1; D gene ambiguous. Per the germline V gene, CDR1 is MNHEY and CDR2 is SVGEGT. The CDR3 totals 10 residues. V was clipped by 5 bases and J by 7 bases, with 3 bases between them. The CDR3 spells CASSQNEQFF. DNA for the CDR3: TGTGCCAGCAGTCAAAATGAGCAGTTCTTC.

This CDR3 reads CASSNLLGTDTQYF. The CDR3 bases are TGTGCCAGTAGTAATTTGTTGGGGACAGATACGCAGTATTTT. This rearrangement joins TRBV19 to TRBJ2-3; D is unclear. V shed 4 bases and J shed 3 bases, with 11 bases lying between them. CDR3 length equals 14 residues. CDR1 is LNHDA, CDR2 SQIVND, per germline (reference sequence). The variable domain in full, completed from reference TRBV19 and TRBJ2-3, reads DGGITQSPKYLFRKEGQNVTLSCEQNLNHDAMYWYRQDPGQGLRLIYYSQIVNDFQKGDIAEGYSVSREKKESFPLTVTSAQKNPTAFYLCASSNLLGTDTQYFGPGTRLTVL.

The count of this clonotype is one. V usage is TRBV30 and J usage is TRBJ2-3, with TRBD2 matching 8 bases. The CDR3 sequence is 13 residues long. The V gene's germline CDR1 is GTSNPN and CDR2 SVGIG (reference sequence). V gave up 4 bases and J gave up 4 bases; unmatched junction bases: 4. This CDR3 reads CAWILGGADTQYF. The CDR3 coding sequence is TGTGCCTGGATTCTCGGGGGGGCAGATACGCAGTATTTT. The complete variable domain, with remaining parts taken from reference TRBV30 and TRBJ2-3, reads SQTIHQWPATLVQPVGSPLSLECTVEGTSNPNLYWYRQAAGRGLQLLFYSVGIGQISSEVPQNLSASRPQDRQFILSSKKLLLSDSGFYLCAWILGGADTQYFGPGTRLTVL.

The rearrangement joins TRBV19 to TRBJ2-2; D is uncertain. Germline loops: CDR1 LNHDA, CDR2 SQIVND (reference sequence). This CDR3 spans 16 amino acids. The germline V and J ends were trimmed by 3 bases and 6 bases, with 17 bases remaining between them. The CDR3 DNA follows: TGTGCCAGTAGTATTCTTCGCCCAGCCGGCCCCGGGGAGCTGTTTTTT. As protein: CASSILRPAGPGELFF.

The chain links TRBV20-1 to TRBJ2-4; TRBD2 aligns across 8 bases. J gave up 1 base and V 6 bases, and 5 bases lay outside the gene matches. This CDR3 spans 14 amino acids. The germline V gene has CDR1 DFQATT and CDR2 SNEGSKA (reference sequence). CDR3 amino acids: CSAGGGGAKNIQYF. The CDR3 DNA is TGCAGTGCCGGGGGCGGGGGGGCCAAAAACATTCAGTACTTC.

This chain connects TRBV11-3 to TRBJ2-1; TRBD2 matches at 7 bases. The CDR3 has 15 residues. The germline V gene encodes CDR1 SGHNT and CDR2 YENEEA. Trimming cost V 4 bases and J 7 bases; bases outside gene matches: 10. CDR3 amino acids: CASSSSGTQSNEQFF. CDR3 bases: TGTGCCAGCAGCTCCAGCGGGACCCAGTCGAATGAGCAGTTCTTC.

This clonotype has a single count. The chain combines TRBV19 with TRBJ2-1; tentative D call: TRBD2 (6 bases). Per germline, CDR1 LNHDA and CDR2 SQIVND (reference sequence). V was cut by 1 base and J by 6 bases, with 13 bases left in between. The CDR3 is 15 residues long. Written as DNA, the CDR3 is TGTGCCAGTAGTATAGTCGGGGGTTTGGGCAATGAGCAGTTCTTC. It specifies CASSIVGGLGNEQFF. Combining the CDR3 with reference TRBV19 and TRBJ2-1 gives the whole variable domain DGGITQSPKYLFRKEGQNVTLSCEQNLNHDAMYWYRQDPGQGLRLIYYSQIVNDFQKGDIAEGYSVSREKKESFPLTVTSAQKNPTAFYLCASSIVGGLGNEQFFGPGTRLTVL.

This clonotype appeared a few times. The chain recombines TRBV4-1 with TRBJ1-1, with 8 bases lining up with TRBD1. Losses at the gene ends were 0 bases for V and 5 bases for J; bases not matched to a gene: 8. CDR3 size: 16 residues. Germline loops: CDR1 MGHRA, CDR2 YSYEKL. The CDR3 reads CASSQDPQGARTEAFF. The CDR3, as DNA: TGCGCCAGCAGCCAAGATCCGCAGGGGGCCAGGACTGAAGCTTTCTTT.

This clonotype has a handful of counts. The V and J genes are TRBV28 and TRBJ1-4; 8 bases line up with TRBD1. CDR3 size: 15 residues. V lost 7 bases, J lost 4 bases, and 8 bases stayed unmatched. Looked up from germline, CDR1 is MDHEN and CDR2 is SYDVKM. This CDR3 is CASNPAGGRNEKLFF. CDR3 DNA: TGTGCCAGCAACCCCGCAGGGGGCCGTAATGAAAAACTGTTTTTT.

This sequence joins TRBV2 and TRBJ2-1, with unresolved D. The CDR3 is 14 residues long. Per the germline V gene, CDR1 is SNHLY and CDR2 is FYNNEI. V was shortened by 6 bases and J by 3 bases, with 12 bases between the two germline ends. In DNA form, the CDR3 reads TGTGCCAGCAGCTGGCAACCTAACTACAATGAGCAGTTCTTC. Its protein product is CASSWQPNYNEQFF.

A few counts support this clonotype. CDR3: CASSLAVGGRNHEQYF. The CDR3 region has the DNA TGCGCCAGCAGCTTGGCCGTTGGCGGGAGGAACCACGAGCAGTACTTC. The rearrangement links TRBV5-1 to TRBJ2-7; 8 bases are a match to TRBD2. Germline assignment: CDR1 SGHRS and CDR2 YFSETQ. The CDR3 is 16 amino acids. Losses at the gene ends were 0 bases for V and 5 bases for J; bases not matched to a gene: 10.

The chain carries TRBV12-3 or TRBV12-4 and TRBJ2-1, with D tentatively TRBD2 (5 bases). This CDR3 has 14 residues. V lost 3 bases and J lost 5, with 11 bases in between. The CDR3, as DNA: TGTGCCAGCAGTTTTGGTAGGAGGCACAATGAGCAGTTCTTC. Residues: CASSFGRRHNEQFF.

V gene TRBV11-2 combines with J gene TRBJ2-2; no definite D call. The CDR3 contains 13 residues. V dropped 5 bases and J dropped 3 bases, with 7 bases sitting between them. CDR1 is SGHAT, CDR2 FQNNGV, per germline. The CDR3 protein is CASSQTDTGELFF. CDR3 nucleotide sequence: TGTGCCAGCAGCCAAACTGACACCGGGGAGCTGTTTTTT.

The sample holds a few counts of this clonotype. This chain joins TRBV6-2 or TRBV6-3 and TRBJ2-1, with 10 bases identical to TRBD1. The CDR3 extends over 15 amino acids. The V and J ends lost 7 bases and 7 bases, in that order; junction bases with no gene match: 10. CDR1 MNHEY and CDR2 SVGEGT come from the germline V gene. For the CDR3, the DNA is TGTGCCAGCACGAACAGGGGGACAGGGGATAATGAGCAGTTCTTC. This translates into CASTNRGTGDNEQFF.

This clonotype was seen only a few times. The chain joins TRBV7-8 to TRBJ2-1; 9 bases line up with TRBD2. CDR3 length equals 15 residues. Trimming cost V 3 bases and J 8 bases; bases outside gene matches: 8. Germline CDR1 is SGHVS and CDR2 is FQNEAQ. The DNA for the CDR3 is TGTGCCAGCAGCTTGGGACTAGCTGGTGATCATGAGCAGTTCTTC. It encodes CASSLGLAGDHEQFF.

This clonotype turned up a few times. The J gene is TRBJ2-3, the V gene TRBV7-2; possible D gene TRBD2, 5 bases. The CDR3 is made up of 14 amino acids. Germline V gene data show CDR1 as SGHTA and CDR2 as FQGNSA. Trimming took off 1 base at V and 4 bases at J, with 9 bases between the two ends. CDR3 sequence: CASSLVTGADTQYF. CDR3 coding DNA: TGTGCCAGCAGCTTAGTCACCGGGGCAGATACGCAGTATTTT.

This clonotype has a handful of counts. DNA for the CDR3: TGTGCCAGCAGCCATGACAGTCGCTCCGAAGCTTTCTTT. Protein sequence: CASSHDSRSEAFF. The J gene is TRBJ1-1, the V gene TRBV7-9; TRBD1 might be the D (5 bases). Trimming left V 5 bases short and J 8 bases short, with 15 bases between. This CDR3 has 13 residues. The germline V gene encodes CDR1 SEHNR and CDR2 FQNEAQ (reference sequence). The variable domain in full, completed from reference TRBV7-9 and TRBJ1-1, reads DTGVSQNPRHKITKRGQNVTFRCDPISEHNRLYWYRQTLGQGPEFLTYFQNEAQLEKSRLLSDRFSAERPKGSFSTLEIQRTEQGDSAMYLCASSHDSRSEAFFGQGTRLTVV.